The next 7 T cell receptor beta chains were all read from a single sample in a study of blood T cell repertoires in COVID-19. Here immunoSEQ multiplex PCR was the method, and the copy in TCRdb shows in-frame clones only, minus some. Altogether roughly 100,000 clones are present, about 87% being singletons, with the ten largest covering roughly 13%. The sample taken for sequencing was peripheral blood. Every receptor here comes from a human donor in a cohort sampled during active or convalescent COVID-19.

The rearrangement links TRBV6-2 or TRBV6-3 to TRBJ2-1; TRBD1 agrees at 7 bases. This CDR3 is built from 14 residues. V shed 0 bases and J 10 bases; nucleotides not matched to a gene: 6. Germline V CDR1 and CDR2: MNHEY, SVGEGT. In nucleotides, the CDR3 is TGTGCCAGCAGTTACTCGATCCCGACAGGGGAGCAGTTCTTC. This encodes CASSYSIPTGEQFF.

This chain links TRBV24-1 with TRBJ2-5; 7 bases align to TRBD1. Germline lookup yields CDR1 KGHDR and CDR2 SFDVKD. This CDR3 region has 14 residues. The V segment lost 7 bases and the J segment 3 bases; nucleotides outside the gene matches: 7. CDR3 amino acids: CATSSSGTEETQYF. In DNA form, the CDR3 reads TGTGCCACCAGCTCCTCCGGGACAGAAGAGACCCAGTACTTC.

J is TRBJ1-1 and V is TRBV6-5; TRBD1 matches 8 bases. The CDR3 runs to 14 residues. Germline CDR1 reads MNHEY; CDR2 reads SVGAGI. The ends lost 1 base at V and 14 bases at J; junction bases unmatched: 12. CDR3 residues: CASSYFSSQGATFF. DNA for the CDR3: TGTGCCAGCAGTTACTTCTCATCTCAGGGGGCGACGTTCTTT.

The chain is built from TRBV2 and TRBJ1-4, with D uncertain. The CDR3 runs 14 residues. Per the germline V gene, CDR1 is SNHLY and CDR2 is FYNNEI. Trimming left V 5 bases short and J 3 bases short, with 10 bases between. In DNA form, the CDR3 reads TGTGCCAGCAGTTTGCGGCCTTCTAATGAAAAACTGTTTTTT. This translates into CASSLRPSNEKLFF.

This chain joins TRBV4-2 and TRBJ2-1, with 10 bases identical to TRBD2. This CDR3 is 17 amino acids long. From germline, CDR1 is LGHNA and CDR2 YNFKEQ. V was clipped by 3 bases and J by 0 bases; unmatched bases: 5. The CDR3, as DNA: TGTGCCAGCAGCCAGAACTTAGCGGGGGGCTCCTACAATGAGCAGTTCTTC. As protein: CASSQNLAGGSYNEQFF.

CDR3 nucleotide sequence: TGTGCCAGCAGGGTCGGGGTGGGCTACGAGCAGTACTTC. Amino acid sequence: CASRVGVGYEQYF. The chain carries TRBV14 and TRBJ2-7, with TRBD2 as a possible D gene (5 bases). There are 13 residues in the CDR3. V was trimmed by 6 bases and J by 3 bases, leaving 12 bases between them. In germline, CDR1 is SGHDN, CDR2 FVKESK.

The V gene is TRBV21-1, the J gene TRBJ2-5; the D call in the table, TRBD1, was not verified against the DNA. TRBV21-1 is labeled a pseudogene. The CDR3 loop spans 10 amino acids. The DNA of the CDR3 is TGTGCCAGCAACACAGAGACCCAGTACTTC. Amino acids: CASNTETQYF.